Following are 29 T cell receptor beta chains from one sample sequenced in a study of tumor and adjacent non-tumor tissue in lung cancer. Three rounds of nested PCR, following a modified ARM-PCR protocol, produced the TCRbeta library. MiXCR, run by TCRdb on the multiplex PCR reads, gives a single entry per CDR3 protein. The repertoire consists of tens of thousands of distinct CDR3 sequences, with around 70% occurring once and the leading ten covering 25% to 35%. RNA was extracted from bulk tissue without any cell sorting. This non-tumor lung sample came from over 3 cm beyond the tumor edge. Sequences were obtained from distant non-tumor lung tissue. Receptors were obtained from a woman between 50 and 59 years old with non-small cell lung cancer.

About this clonotype itself: Possible read error: a much larger clone is one base away. The rearrangement uses TRBV6-1 and TRBJ2-7; D is uncertain. Germline CDR1 reads MNHNS; CDR2 reads SASEGT. Trimming removed 6 bases at V and 1 base at J, with 13 bases between. The CDR3 runs 14 residues. CDR3 DNA: TGTGCCAGCAGGAACCCAAGGGAATCCTACGAGCAGTACTTC. It specifies CASRNPRESYEQYF.

Concerning this clonotype itself: The junction departs from germline at one end; a sequencing error may be responsible. The rearrangement joins TRBV12-3 or TRBV12-4 to TRBJ1-5; no clear D gene. CDR3 length equals 13 residues. The CDR3 DNA reads TGTGCCAGCAGTTTACGGGAAATTCAGCCCCAGCGTTTT. This codes for CASSLREIQPQRF.

The count of this clonotype is one. This sequence joins TRBV6-2 or TRBV6-3 and TRBJ1-1; TRBD1 matches 8 bases. V lost 5 bases, J lost 5 bases, and 10 bases stayed unmatched. Germline loops: CDR1 MNHEY, CDR2 SVGEGT. The CDR3 is 15 amino acids. CDR3 residues: CASSHADRGVTEAFF. CDR3 DNA: TGTGCCAGCAGTCACGCCGACAGGGGAGTGACTGAAGCTTTCTTT.

CDR3 sequence reads: CASGVGDIQYF. CDR3 DNA: TGTGCCAGCGGGGTTGGGGATATCCAGTATTTT. The chain is built from TRBV6-5 and TRBJ2-3, with D uncertain. The length of the CDR3 is 11 residues. Germline V gives CDR1 MNHEY, CDR2 SVGAGI. With 8 bases removed from V and 12 bases from J, the gap between germline ends came to 15 bases.

This chain links TRBV29-1 with TRBJ2-1; D call uncertain. CDR1 and CDR2 (germline): SQVTM, ANQGSEA. V lost 8 bases and J lost 8, with 22 bases in between. The CDR3 is 14 residues long. In DNA, the CDR3 is TGCAGCATTCTGTCATTAAAGGGTCTGGATGAGCAGTTCTTC. This sequence encodes CSILSLKGLDEQFF.

This clonotype was detected many times. The CDR3 DNA is TGTGCCACCAACAGGGCCACCTACGAGCAGTACTTC. Translating it yields CATNRATYEQYF. The chain uses TRBV28 and TRBJ2-7; weak D call: TRBD1 (6 bases). V lost 10 bases and J 2 bases, leaving 12 bases between the germline ends. This CDR3 spans 12 amino acids. Germline V gene data show CDR1 as MDHEN and CDR2 as SYDVKM.

Notes on this clonotype: Possible read error: a much larger clone is one base away. The J gene is TRBJ1-1, the V gene TRBV28; D is possibly TRBD1 (5 bases). Germline CDR1 MDHEN, CDR2 SYDVKM. This CDR3 has 14 amino acids. As DNA, the CDR3 is TGTGCCAACAGTTTTATTCAGGGCGGCGCTGAAGCTTTCTTT. This sequence encodes CANSFIQGGAEAFF.

The table lists this clonotype with a few counts. A single base separates this from a much larger clone, so it may be a read error. The chain uses TRBV6-6 and TRBJ2-3; D call uncertain. V was trimmed by 4 bases and J by 6 bases, leaving 5 bases between them. The CDR3 runs 11 residues. The V gene's germline CDR1 is MNHNY and CDR2 SVGAGI (reference sequence). The CDR3 region has the DNA TGTGCCAGCAGTTTCGAGGATACGCAGTATTTT. This codes for CASSFEDTQYF.

About this clonotype itself: A clone one base away is much larger, so this may be a read error. The gene calls are TRBV12-3 or TRBV12-4 and TRBJ2-4; D is perhaps TRBD1 or TRBD2 (6 bases each). This CDR3 region has 13 residues. CDR3 sequence reads: CANSLGGRNIQYF. CDR3 bases: TGTGCCAACAGTTTAGGGGGGAGGAACATTCAGTACTTC.

On this clonotype: The junction departs from germline at one end; a sequencing error may be responsible. This chain joins TRBV20-1 and TRBJ2-7, with 9 positions matching TRBD1. Germline CDR1 and CDR2: DFQATT and SNEGSKA (reference sequence). The CDR3 extends over 15 amino acids. The CDR3 DNA follows: TGCAGTGCTCAAGACCCAGGACAGGGGTACTACGAGCAATACTTC. Translated: CSAQDPGQGYYEQYF.

With respect to this clonotype: One end of the junction is discordant with germline, which a read error may explain. V and J are TRBV5-5 and TRBJ2-2, with 14 bases identical to TRBD2. Germline CDR1 SGHKS, CDR2 YYEKEE (reference sequence). This CDR3 comprises 18 residues. As DNA, the CDR3 is TGTGCCGGCAGCGGCGGACTAGCGGGAGGCTCGAACACTGGGGAGCTGTTTTTT. Protein product: CAGSGGLAGGSNTGELFF. Complete variable domain (other parts from reference TRBV5-5 and TRBJ2-2): DAGVTQSPTHLIKTRGQQVTLRCSPISGHKSVSWYQQVLGQGPQFIFQYYEKEERGRGNFPDRFSARQFPNYSSELNVNALLLGDSALYLCAGSGGLAGGSNTGELFFGEGSRLTVL.

This clonotype was seen at least ten times. The rearrangement links TRBV6-1 to TRBJ1-1, with D hard to call. Germline V gene sequence: CDR1 MNHNS, CDR2 SASEGT. Trimming removed 2 bases from V and 5 bases from J, with 15 bases in between. The CDR3 runs 15 residues. In DNA, the CDR3 is TGTGCCAGCAGTGAACTGACGGGCCTGGGTACTGAAGCTTTCTTT. Translation gives CASSELTGLGTEAFF.

Of note for this clonotype: Mismatch with germline at one junction end may stem from a read error. This rearrangement joins TRBV29-1 to TRBJ2-1; 10 bases are shared with TRBD2. CDR3 length: 16 amino acids. Germline loops: CDR1 SQVTM, CDR2 ANQGSEA. CDR3 nucleotide sequence: TGTAGCGTTGATACTAGCGGGAATTACCGGGGGGTTGAGCAATTCTTC. Amino acid sequence: CSVDTSGNYRGVEQFF.

The V and J genes are TRBV11-2 and TRBJ1-4; D remains unclear. Germline V gives CDR1 SGHAT, CDR2 FQNNGV. V was pared by 2 bases and J by 10 bases, with 5 bases between. This CDR3 spans 11 amino acids. The CDR3 loop is CASSLRGKLFF. The CDR3 region has the DNA TGTGCCAGCAGCTTACGTGGAAAACTGTTTTTT.

This clonotype was counted ten times or more. The V call is TRBV20-1, the J call TRBJ2-1, with 9 bases identical to TRBD1. CDR1 and CDR2 (germline): DFQATT, SNEGSKA (reference sequence). V dropped 6 bases and J dropped 6; count of bases not matched to a gene: 3. This CDR3 contains 12 residues. This CDR3 is CSASDRGNEQFF. The CDR3, as DNA: TGCAGTGCATCGGACAGGGGCAATGAGCAGTTCTTC.

A word on this clonotype: Just one base apart from a much larger clone, this may be a read error. The V call is TRBV12-3 or TRBV12-4, the J call TRBJ2-3; 8 bases map to TRBD2. The CDR3 is made up of 15 amino acids. The DNA for the CDR3 is TGTGCCAGCAGTTTAACTAGCGGAGGCACAGATGCGCAGTATTTT. It yields the protein CASSLTSGGTDAQYF.

A word on this clonotype: This may arise from a read error, as a much more abundant clone is one base away. This chain joins TRBV10-3 and TRBJ2-3; 14 positions agree with TRBD2. Germline loops: CDR1 ENHRY, CDR2 SYGVKD. V gave up 7 bases and J gave up 3 bases; unmatched junction bases: 12. The CDR3 consists of 18 residues. CDR3 sequence (DNA): TGTGCCATCAAAAGTATCGGACTAGCGGGAGGATGGACAGATACGCAGTATTTT. Amino acid sequence: CAIKSIGLAGGWTDTQYF.

This clonotype was seen many times. The chain joins TRBV10-3 to TRBJ2-1; D is possibly TRBD2 (5 bases). Per the germline V gene, CDR1 is ENHRY and CDR2 is SYGVKD. Deletions cut 2 bases from V and 7 bases from J, with 9 bases between. This CDR3 comprises 13 residues. The CDR3 sequence is CAISERPGNEQFF. As DNA, the CDR3 is TGTGCCATCAGTGAGAGACCGGGGAATGAGCAGTTCTTC.

This clonotype was observed once. One junction end does not reproduce the germline sequence, and a read error may be involved. The chain joins TRBV18 to TRBJ2-6, with D tentatively TRBD1 (5 bases). Germline values: CDR1 KGHSH, CDR2 LQKENI. The CDR3 spans 14 residues. The CDR3 sequence: CASSPPSGANVMTF. CDR3 bases: TGTGCCAGCTCACCCCCCTCTGGGGCCAACGTCATGACTTTC. The full variable domain, its missing parts supplied by reference TRBV18 and TRBJ2-6, is NAGVMQNPRHLVRRRGQEARLRCSPMKGHSHVYWYRQLPEEGLKFMVYLQKENIIDESGMPKERFSAEFPKEGPSILRIQQVVRGDSAAYFCASSPPSGANVMTFGAGSRLTVL.

In regard to this clonotype: The CDR3 end shows no conserved phenylalanine or tryptophan, and so a read error is likely. This chain uses TRBV24-1 with TRBJ2-7, with 11 bases lining up with TRBD1. With 3 bases clipped from V and 7 bases from J, the junction kept 10 bases outside the gene matches. The germline V gene encodes CDR1 KGHDR and CDR2 SFDVKD. The CDR3 is made up of 16 amino acids. CDR3 in DNA: TGTGCCACCAGTGATCAACCGGGACAGGGGGGGGGTGAGCAGTACCTC. This translates into CATSDQPGQGGGEQYL.

This clonotype showed up many times. The J gene is TRBJ2-4, the V gene TRBV20-1; D might be TRBD2 (5 bases). This CDR3 has 13 amino acids. Trimming took 1 base from V and 9 from J, leaving 13 bases between them. Germline lookup yields CDR1 DFQATT and CDR2 SNEGSKA (reference sequence). This CDR3 reads CSARVLSGSIQYF. The CDR3 DNA is TGCAGTGCTAGAGTCCTAAGCGGCAGCATTCAGTACTTC.

This clonotype was observed a single time. The junction and the germline gene differ at one end; a read error may be behind it. The chain employs TRBV6-2 or TRBV6-3 and TRBJ2-6; 7 bases fit TRBD1. From germline, CDR1 is MNHEY and CDR2 SVGEGT. This CDR3 spans 14 amino acids. This CDR3 is CASNNRQGANVLTF. In nucleotides, the CDR3 is TGTGCAAGCAACAATAGACAGGGAGCCAACGTCCTGACTTTC.

A few counts support this clonotype. V and J are TRBV28 and TRBJ1-2, with 8 bases fitting TRBD1. This CDR3 region has 14 residues. V gave up 5 bases and J gave up 4 bases; unmatched junction bases: 6. CDR1 and CDR2 (germline): MDHEN, SYDVKM. CDR3 DNA: TGTGCCAGCAGTCCCCAGGGGGCAATCTATGGCTACACCTTC. It specifies CASSPQGAIYGYTF.

For this clonotype: An end of the junction does not agree with germline; a read error may underlie this. The rearrangement uses TRBV4-1 and TRBJ2-3; 9 nucleotides align to TRBD2. The length of the CDR3 is 19 residues. Germline CDR1 MGHRA, CDR2 YSYEKL. The CDR3: CAISHSALLAGRSIDTQYF. DNA for the CDR3: TGCGCCATCAGCCACTCCGCGCTTCTAGCGGGAAGGTCAATAGATACGCAGTATTTT.

The chain combines TRBV4-3 with TRBJ2-1; 13 positions agree with TRBD2. This CDR3 spans 16 amino acids. Germline V gene lookup returns CDR1 LGHNA and CDR2 YSLEER. The V and J ends lost 10 bases and 15 bases, in that order; junction bases with no gene match: 21. The CDR3 sequence: CATNHEYTSGRVSGFF. The CDR3 nucleotides read TGCGCCACCAACCATGAATACACTAGCGGGAGGGTTAGCGGGTTCTTC.

To note about this clonotype: Relative to the germline gene, one junction end is altered; a read error may explain this. CDR3 DNA sequence: TGTGCCAGCAGTCCTCACTCTCAAGCGGGAGGCCAAGAGGCCCAGTACTTC. Its protein is CASSPHSQAGGQEAQYF. The rearrangement uses TRBV28 and TRBJ2-5; TRBD2 agrees at 9 bases. This CDR3 comprises 17 residues. Germline V CDR1 and CDR2: MDHEN, SYDVKM.

The table lists this clonotype with a few counts. As DNA, the CDR3 is TGTGCCAGCAGCCTCCCGGGGCAGGGGGGCTACGAGCAGTACTTC. Amino acid sequence: CASSLPGQGGYEQYF. The genes are TRBV4-2 and TRBJ2-7; TRBD1 might be the D (7 bases). CDR3 size: 15 residues. Looked up from germline, CDR1 is LGHNA and CDR2 is YNFKEQ. The V and J ends lost 4 bases and 3 bases respectively, with 16 bases between them.

Comment on this clonotype: A junction end diverges from the germline sequence, so it may reflect a read error. This chain uses TRBV29-1 with TRBJ2-1; 13 bases agree with TRBD2. This CDR3 spans 15 amino acids. Germline assignment: CDR1 SQVTM and CDR2 ANQGSEA. CDR3 in amino acids: CGVDLGWGLAGEQFF. The CDR3 DNA is TGCGGCGTAGATCTGGGTTGGGGACTAGCGGGAGAGCAGTTCTTC.

V usage is TRBV7-9 and J usage is TRBJ2-7; D not resolved. V was clipped by 3 bases and J by 3 bases, with 9 bases between them. The germline V gene has CDR1 SEHNR and CDR2 FQNEAQ (reference sequence). The CDR3 contains 13 residues. CDR3 loop: CASSLLPGYEQYF. Here the CDR3 DNA reads TGTGCCAGCAGCTTGCTCCCGGGCTACGAGCAGTACTTC.